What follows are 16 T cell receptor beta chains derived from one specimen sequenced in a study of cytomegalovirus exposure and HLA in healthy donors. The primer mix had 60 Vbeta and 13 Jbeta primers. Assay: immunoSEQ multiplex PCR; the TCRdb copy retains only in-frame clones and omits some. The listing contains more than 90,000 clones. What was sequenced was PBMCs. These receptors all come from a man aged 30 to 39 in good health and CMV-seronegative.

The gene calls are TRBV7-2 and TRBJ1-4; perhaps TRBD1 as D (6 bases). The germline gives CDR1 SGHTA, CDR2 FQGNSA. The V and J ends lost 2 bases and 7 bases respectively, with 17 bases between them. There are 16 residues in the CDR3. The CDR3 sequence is CASSLSLGAPGEKLFF. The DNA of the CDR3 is TGTGCCAGCAGCTTATCATTGGGGGCGCCGGGTGAAAAACTGTTTTTT.

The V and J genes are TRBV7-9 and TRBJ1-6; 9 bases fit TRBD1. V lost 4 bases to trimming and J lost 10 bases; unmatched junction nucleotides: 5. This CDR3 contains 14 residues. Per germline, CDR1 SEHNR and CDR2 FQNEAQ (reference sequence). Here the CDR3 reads CASSSDRGESPLHF. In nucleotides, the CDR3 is TGTGCCAGCAGCTCGGACAGGGGTGAATCACCCCTCCACTTT.

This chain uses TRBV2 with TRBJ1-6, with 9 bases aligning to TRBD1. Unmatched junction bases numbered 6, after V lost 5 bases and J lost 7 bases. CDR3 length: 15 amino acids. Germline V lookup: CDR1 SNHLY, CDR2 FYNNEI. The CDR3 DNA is TGTGCCAGCAGTCAACAGGGGGCGGTGAATTCACCCCTCCACTTT. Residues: CASSQQGAVNSPLHF.

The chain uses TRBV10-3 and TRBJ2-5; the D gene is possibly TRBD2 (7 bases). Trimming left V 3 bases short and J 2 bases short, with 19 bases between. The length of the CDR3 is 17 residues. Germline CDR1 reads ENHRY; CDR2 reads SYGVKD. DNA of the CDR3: TGTGCCATCAGTGAAAGTCTAGTAGGGGGGGGTCAAGAGACCCAGTACTTC. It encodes CAISESLVGGGQETQYF.

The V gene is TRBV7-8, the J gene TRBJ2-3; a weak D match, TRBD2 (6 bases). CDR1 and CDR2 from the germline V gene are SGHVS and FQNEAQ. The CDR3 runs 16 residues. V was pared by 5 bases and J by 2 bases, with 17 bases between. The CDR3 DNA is TGTGCCAGCAGCGCCCGCGGAGGAGGGGCCACAGATACGCAGTATTTT. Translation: CASSARGGGATDTQYF. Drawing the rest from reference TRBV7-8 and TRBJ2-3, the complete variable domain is GAGVSQSPRYKVAKRGQDVALRCDPISGHVSLFWYQQALGQGPEFLTYFQNEAQLDKSGLPSDRFFAERPEGSVSTLKIQRTQQEDSAVYLCASSARGGGATDTQYFGPGTRLTVL.

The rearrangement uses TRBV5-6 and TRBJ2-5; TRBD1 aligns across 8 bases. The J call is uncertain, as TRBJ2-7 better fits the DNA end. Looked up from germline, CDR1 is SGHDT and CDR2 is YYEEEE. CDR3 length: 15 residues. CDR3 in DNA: TGTGCCAGCAGCTTATGGGACAGGCCTACCTACGAGCAGTACTTC. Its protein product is CASSLWDRPTYEQYF.

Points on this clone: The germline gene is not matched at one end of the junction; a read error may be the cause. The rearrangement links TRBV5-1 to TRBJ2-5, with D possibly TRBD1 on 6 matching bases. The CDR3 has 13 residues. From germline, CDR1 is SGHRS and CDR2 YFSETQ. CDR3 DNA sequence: TGCGCCAGCCGCTTGGACAGCCAAGAGACCCAGTACTTC. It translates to CASRLDSQETQYF. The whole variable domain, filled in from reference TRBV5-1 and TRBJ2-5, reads KAGVTQTPRYLIKTRGQQVTLSCSPISGHRSVSWYQQTPGQGLQFLFEYFSETQRNKGNFPGRFSGRQFSNSRSEMNVSTLELGDSALYLCASRLDSQETQYFGPGTRLLVL.

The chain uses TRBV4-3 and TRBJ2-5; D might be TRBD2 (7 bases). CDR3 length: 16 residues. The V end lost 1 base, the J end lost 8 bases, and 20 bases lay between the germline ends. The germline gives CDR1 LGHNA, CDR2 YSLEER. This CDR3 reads CASSQAARGPGGTQYF. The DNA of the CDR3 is TGCGCCAGCAGCCAAGCGGCGCGGGGGCCCGGAGGAACCCAGTACTTC.

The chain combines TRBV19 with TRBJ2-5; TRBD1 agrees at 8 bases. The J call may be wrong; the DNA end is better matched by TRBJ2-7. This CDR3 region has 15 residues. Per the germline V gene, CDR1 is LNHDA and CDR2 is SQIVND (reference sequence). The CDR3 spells CASSPRTGIGYEQYF. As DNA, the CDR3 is TGTGCCAGTAGTCCGCGGACAGGGATTGGCTACGAGCAGTACTTC.

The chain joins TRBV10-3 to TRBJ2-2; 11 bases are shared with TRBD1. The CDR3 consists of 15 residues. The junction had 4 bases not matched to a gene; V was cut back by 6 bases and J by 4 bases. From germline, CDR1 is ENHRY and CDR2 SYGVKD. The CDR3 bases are TGTGCCATCAGGGACAGGGGGCGCGGCACCGGGGAGCTGTTTTTT. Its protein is CAIRDRGRGTGELFF.

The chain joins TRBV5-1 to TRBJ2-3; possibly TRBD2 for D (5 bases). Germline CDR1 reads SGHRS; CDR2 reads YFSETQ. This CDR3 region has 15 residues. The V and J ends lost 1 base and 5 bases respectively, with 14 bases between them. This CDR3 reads CASSLTGMGQDTQYF. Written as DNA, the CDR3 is TGCGCCAGCAGCTTGACGGGGATGGGTCAAGATACGCAGTATTTT.

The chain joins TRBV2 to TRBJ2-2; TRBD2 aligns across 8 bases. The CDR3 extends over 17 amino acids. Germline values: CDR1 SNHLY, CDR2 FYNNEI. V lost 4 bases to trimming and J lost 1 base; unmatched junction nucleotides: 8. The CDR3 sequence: CASSARPSGGNTGELFF. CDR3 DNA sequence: TGTGCCAGCAGTGCCCGACCGAGCGGGGGGAACACCGGGGAGCTGTTTTTT.

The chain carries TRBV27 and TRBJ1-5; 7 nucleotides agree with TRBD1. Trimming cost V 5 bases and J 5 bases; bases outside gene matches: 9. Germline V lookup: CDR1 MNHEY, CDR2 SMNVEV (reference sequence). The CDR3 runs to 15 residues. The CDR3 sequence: CASSPLRQGDQPQHF. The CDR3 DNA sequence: TGTGCCAGCAGTCCCTTACGGCAGGGGGATCAGCCCCAGCATTTT.

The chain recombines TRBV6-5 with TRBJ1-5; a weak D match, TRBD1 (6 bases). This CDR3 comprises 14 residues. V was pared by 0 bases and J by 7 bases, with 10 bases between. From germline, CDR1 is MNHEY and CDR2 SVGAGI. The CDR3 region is CASSYSRGGQPQHF. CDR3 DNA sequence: TGTGCCAGCAGTTACTCGAGGGGGGGGCAGCCCCAGCATTTT.

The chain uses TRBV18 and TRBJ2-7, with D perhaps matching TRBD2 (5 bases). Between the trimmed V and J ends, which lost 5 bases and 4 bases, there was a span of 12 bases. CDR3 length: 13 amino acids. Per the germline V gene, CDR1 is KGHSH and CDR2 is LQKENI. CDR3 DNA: TGTGCCAGCTCAACGGTGGGAGTTTACGAGCAGTACTTC. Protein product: CASSTVGVYEQYF. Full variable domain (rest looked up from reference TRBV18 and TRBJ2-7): NAGVMQNPRHLVRRRGQEARLRCSPMKGHSHVYWYRQLPEEGLKFMVYLQKENIIDESGMPKERFSAEFPKEGPSILRIQQVVRGDSAAYFCASSTVGVYEQYFGPGTRLTVT.

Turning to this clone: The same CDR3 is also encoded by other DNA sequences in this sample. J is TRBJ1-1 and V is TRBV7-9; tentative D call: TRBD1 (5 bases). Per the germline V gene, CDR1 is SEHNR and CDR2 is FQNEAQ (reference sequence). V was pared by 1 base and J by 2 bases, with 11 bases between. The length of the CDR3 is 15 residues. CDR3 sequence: CASSLGGDANTEAFF. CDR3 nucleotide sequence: TGTGCCAGCAGCTTAGGCGGGGACGCAAACACTGAAGCTTTCTTT.